This T cell receptor (beta chain) was retrieved from a study of blood T cell repertoires in COVID-19. Study in general: In each case, the material was cDNA or gDNA derived from T cells, B-cell-depleted T cells, or PBMCs.

Sequencing was performed with immunoSEQ multiplex PCR; in TCRdb, only in-frame clones are kept and a portion is missing. The table has roughly 300,000 clones, 85% seen once. Sequences were obtained from peripheral blood. This clonotype originated in a human donor in a cohort sampled during active COVID-19.

The CDR3 DNA is TGTGCCAGCAGCTTTCCGGGACAGGGCCAAACTGAAGCTTTCTTT. Amino acids: CASSFPGQGQTEAFF. The V gene is TRBV7-9, the J gene TRBJ1-1, with TRBD1 matching over 9 bases. With 3 bases clipped from V and 5 bases from J, the junction kept 7 bases outside the gene matches. The CDR3 is made up of 15 amino acids. Germline V lookup: CDR1 SEHNR, CDR2 FQNEAQ (reference sequence). The full variable domain, its missing parts supplied by reference TRBV7-9 and TRBJ1-1, is DTGVSQNPRHKITKRGQNVTFRCDPISEHNRLYWYRQTLGQGPEFLTYFQNEAQLEKSRLLSDRFSAERPKGSFSTLEIQRTEQGDSAMYLCASSFPGQGQTEAFFGQGTRLTVV.